These 25 T cell receptor beta chains were all obtained from the same sample, sequenced in a study of beta chain features in type 1 diabetes. Reverse transcription of all isolated RNA meant that expressed TCRB transcripts were sequenced. Here immunoSEQ multiplex PCR was the method, and the copy in TCRdb shows in-frame clones only, minus some. The table shows around 240,000 clones, with 68% occurring only once. Sequenced input: naive CD4+ T cells from blood. The receptor source for this set is a man aged 25-45 years in good health.

The chain employs TRBV30 and TRBJ2-5; TRBD2 matches 12 bases. This CDR3 has 17 amino acids. V lost 2 bases and J lost 2; bases outside the gene matches: 9. Germline CDR1 reads GTSNPN; CDR2 reads SVGIG (reference sequence). The CDR3 region is CAWSKRRTSGTQETQYF. CDR3 bases: TGTGCCTGGAGTAAACGCCGGACTAGCGGGACTCAAGAGACCCAGTACTTC.

The rearrangement links TRBV28 to TRBJ2-7; TRBD2 matches at 9 bases. This CDR3 has 14 amino acids. V shed 7 bases, J shed 0 bases, and the junction held 4 bases outside the gene matches. From germline, CDR1 is MDHEN and CDR2 SYDVKM. CDR3 residues: CASKAGGNSYEQYF. CDR3 DNA: TGTGCCAGCAAAGCGGGGGGCAACTCCTACGAGCAGTACTTC.

This clone was detected only a few times. V usage is TRBV25-1 and J usage is TRBJ2-1; 12 bases align to TRBD2. Losses at the gene ends were 1 base for V and 13 bases for J; bases not matched to a gene: 8. The CDR3 has 15 amino acids. Germline V CDR1 and CDR2: MGHDK, SYGVNS. Here the CDR3 reads CASSESGTSGSSQFF. CDR3 in DNA: TGTGCCAGCAGTGAATCGGGGACTAGCGGGTCAAGCCAGTTCTTC.

This clone was observed a few times. The chain employs TRBV4-3 and TRBJ2-7, with 8 bases matching TRBD1. Germline V gene lookup returns CDR1 LGHNA and CDR2 YSLEER. CDR3 length equals 15 residues. V was clipped by 6 bases and J by 3 bases; unmatched bases: 10. The chain's CDR3 is CASSQQTGALYEQYF. CDR3 in DNA: TGCGCCAGCAGTCAACAGACAGGGGCCCTCTACGAGCAGTACTTC.

This sequence joins TRBV30 and TRBJ2-1; unclear D gene. The CDR3 is made up of 14 amino acids. Germline loops: CDR1 GTSNPN, CDR2 SVGIG (reference sequence). The V gene lost 1 base and the J gene lost 8 bases, with 15 bases spanning the gap. In DNA form, the CDR3 reads TGTGCCTGGAGTGCGAATAAGGCGAGCGATGAGCAGTTCTTC. This gives the protein CAWSANKASDEQFF.

The V call is TRBV27, the J call TRBJ1-5; D unclear. This CDR3 spans 15 amino acids. Germline assignment: CDR1 MNHEY and CDR2 SMNVEV (reference sequence). V lost 2 bases, J lost 3 bases, and 11 bases lay in between. The CDR3 DNA sequence: TGTGCCAGCAGTTTAATCGGCAGCTTCAATCAGCCCCAGCATTTT. Protein product: CASSLIGSFNQPQHF.

V and J are TRBV30 and TRBJ2-1; perhaps D is TRBD1 or TRBD2 (5 bases each). Trimming left V 3 bases short and J 8 bases short, with 17 bases between. Germline V gene sequence: CDR1 GTSNPN, CDR2 SVGIG (reference sequence). The CDR3 has 14 amino acids. The CDR3 DNA is TGTGCCTGGAGGCCGGGGCTCTCCCTAGATGAGCAGTTCTTC. It codes for CAWRPGLSLDEQFF.

The chain employs TRBV18 and TRBJ2-1; 7 nucleotides line up with TRBD2. Trimming cost V 3 bases and J 5 bases; bases outside gene matches: 4. CDR1 and CDR2 from the germline V gene are KGHSH and LQKENI. This CDR3 has 14 residues. CDR3 sequence: CASSPWEGNNEQFF. The CDR3 coding sequence is TGTGCCAGCTCACCCTGGGAGGGGAACAATGAGCAGTTCTTC.

The genes are TRBV18 and TRBJ2-7, with D maybe TRBD2 (6 bases). This CDR3 region has 14 residues. Germline V gene data show CDR1 as KGHSH and CDR2 as LQKENI. V lost 5 bases, J lost 6 bases, and 17 bases lay in between. The CDR3 DNA reads TGTGCCAGCTCATCGGGACTTCCAATTGGCGAGCAGTACTTC. Its protein product is CASSSGLPIGEQYF.

The chain carries TRBV30 and TRBJ1-4; 10 bases map to TRBD1. The germline V gene encodes CDR1 GTSNPN and CDR2 SVGIG (reference sequence). This CDR3 region has 13 residues. This CDR3 is CAYRQGANEKLFF. Here the CDR3 DNA reads TGTGCATACCGACAGGGGGCGAATGAAAAACTGTTTTTT.

Note on this clone: Other DNA sequences in this sample translate to the same CDR3. The chain carries TRBV30 and TRBJ1-3, with unresolved D. Trimming shortened V by 1 base and J by 1 base, and 2 bases separated the two germline ends. The CDR3 is 12 residues long. Germline loops: CDR1 GTSNPN, CDR2 SVGIG (reference sequence). In DNA, the CDR3 is TGTGCCTGGAGTGAGTCTGGAAACACCATATATTTT. This translates into CAWSESGNTIYF.

The chain has TRBV2 and TRBJ2-7; the match to TRBD1 covers 7 bases. Germline V CDR1 and CDR2: SNHLY, FYNNEI. This CDR3 is built from 13 residues. J was trimmed by 6 bases and V by 8 bases; bases with no gene match: 10. This CDR3 reads CASRLDRPGEQYF. CDR3 DNA: TGTGCCAGCCGCCTGGACAGGCCGGGCGAGCAGTACTTC.

The V and J genes are TRBV4-1 and TRBJ2-7; TRBD1 agrees at 8 bases. This CDR3 region has 16 residues. The germline V gene encodes CDR1 MGHRA and CDR2 YSYEKL. The V gene end was trimmed by 3 bases and the J gene end by 6 bases; junction bases not matched to a gene: 13. CDR3 in amino acids: CASSQIGRDRMAEQYF. Here the CDR3 DNA reads TGCGCCAGCAGCCAGATTGGCCGGGACAGGATGGCCGAGCAGTACTTC.

This chain connects TRBV4-1 to TRBJ2-5, with D possibly being TRBD1 (5 bases). The V end lost 8 bases, the J end lost 5 bases, and 15 bases lay between the germline ends. Germline CDR1 MGHRA, CDR2 YSYEKL. The CDR3 is 13 residues long. CDR3 sequence reads: CASSVSNRETQYF. CDR3 DNA: TGCGCCAGCTCCGTTTCTAACAGGGAGACCCAGTACTTC.

This clone was seen a few times. This rearrangement joins TRBV28 to TRBJ2-7; 10 bases map to TRBD1. Germline trimming cut 2 bases from V and 3 bases from J; bases unmatched to any gene: 1. The germline gives CDR1 MDHEN, CDR2 SYDVKM. This CDR3 comprises 14 residues. CDR3 sequence (DNA): TGTGCCAGCAGTTTAGGGGACAGGGGCTACGAGCAGTACTTC. Encoded protein: CASSLGDRGYEQYF.

This chain uses TRBV25-1 with TRBJ2-7; no definite D call. Germline V gene sequence: CDR1 MGHDK, CDR2 SYGVNS. V dropped 7 bases and J dropped 4 bases, with 11 bases sitting between them. The CDR3 consists of 12 residues. As DNA, the CDR3 is TGTGCCAGCACTTTGGACGGATACGAGCAGTACTTC. Residues: CASTLDGYEQYF.

This chain uses TRBV11-2 with TRBJ2-7; D is undetermined. Germline CDR1 reads SGHAT; CDR2 reads FQNNGV. V lost 1 base, J lost 3 bases, and 10 bases lay in between. The CDR3 has 14 residues. CDR3 sequence (DNA): TGTGCCAGCAGCTTAGGTCGAAAGGACTACGAGCAGTACTTC. This codes for CASSLGRKDYEQYF.

In the case of this clone: One junction end does not reproduce the germline sequence, and a read error may be involved. The chain couples TRBV29-1 to TRBJ2-1; D gene uncertain. The CDR3 is made up of 14 amino acids. CDR1 and CDR2 from the germline V gene are SQVTM and ANQGSEA. CDR3 DNA: TGCAGCGTTCAAGACAAGAGCTCCTACAATGAGCAGTTCTTC. Encoded protein: CSVQDKSSYNEQFF.

This clone was picked up a small number of times. The chain uses TRBV30 and TRBJ2-7; possibly TRBD1 for D (6 bases). Between the trimmed V and J ends, which lost 0 bases and 2 bases, there was a span of 20 bases. Looked up from germline, CDR1 is GTSNPN and CDR2 is SVGIG (reference sequence). The CDR3 is made up of 17 amino acids. CDR3 amino acids: CAWSVGTLRGDTYEQYF. CDR3 DNA: TGTGCCTGGAGTGTAGGTACCCTCAGGGGCGATACCTACGAGCAGTACTTC.

This clone was counted a single time. Sequence at one end of the junction differs from germline and may be a read error. The rearrangement joins TRBV30 to TRBJ2-6, with D possibly being TRBD2 (5 bases). Germline V lookup: CDR1 GTSNPN, CDR2 SVGIG (reference sequence). The CDR3 is made up of 13 amino acids. This CDR3 is CGGAHSGANVLTF. For the CDR3, the DNA is TGCGGAGGAGCACACTCTGGGGCCAACGTCCTGACTTTC.

The chain is built from TRBV4-2 and TRBJ1-2; D unclear. Per the germline V gene, CDR1 is LGHNA and CDR2 is YNFKEQ. Between the trimmed V and J ends, which lost 0 bases and 0 bases, there was a span of 5 bases. The CDR3 loop spans 14 amino acids. The CDR3 bases are TGTGCCAGCAGCCAAGACTCATCTAACTATGGCTACACCTTC. Amino acid sequence: CASSQDSSNYGYTF.

This chain joins TRBV4-2 and TRBJ2-3; D uncertain. Trimming pared 3 bases from V and 6 bases from J, leaving 7 bases between. CDR3 size: 12 residues. Looked up from germline, CDR1 is LGHNA and CDR2 is YNFKEQ. The CDR3 here is CASSQSSDTQYF. CDR3 bases: TGTGCCAGCAGCCAGTCTTCGGATACGCAGTATTTT.

The chain combines TRBV30 with TRBJ1-2; the D is unclear. Germline CDR1 and CDR2: GTSNPN and SVGIG (reference sequence). This CDR3 is built from 14 residues. Trimming stripped 2 bases from V and 5 bases from J, with 15 bases between. This CDR3 reads CAWSWRVPSYGYTF. The CDR3, as DNA: TGTGCCTGGAGTTGGAGGGTCCCATCTTATGGCTACACCTTC.

The CDR3 region has the DNA TGTGCCAGCAGTGAATCAGGGGATACGCAGTATTTT. Protein product: CASSESGDTQYF. This chain connects TRBV25-1 to TRBJ2-3, with D tentatively TRBD1 (5 bases). The V gene lost 1 base and the J gene lost 6 bases, with 5 bases spanning the gap. Germline loops: CDR1 MGHDK, CDR2 SYGVNS. The CDR3 runs 12 residues.

The chain employs TRBV18 and TRBJ2-5, with D hard to call. V lost 4 bases and J lost 5, with 11 bases in between. CDR3 length: 13 residues. CDR1 is KGHSH, CDR2 LQKENI, per germline. The CDR3 nucleotides are TGTGCCAGCTCACGGTCCCTCTCCGAGACCCAGTACTTC. It encodes CASSRSLSETQYF.